This T cell receptor (beta chain) was sequenced in a study of regulatory T cells in long-lasting Graves disease. Study-level background: With positive TSH receptor antibodies and over 5 years of antithyroid drugs, Graves' disease was considered persistent. The study's findings and limits: Since the sample size was small, accuracy may have been reduced.

Concerning this clonotype itself: Its cognate antigen is unknown. A far larger clone is a single base away, which makes a read error likely.

Researchers made TCR beta libraries by using iRepertoire HTBI primers and running Arm-PCR on CDR3 regions. From the multiplex PCR reads, TCRdb called clonotypes with MiXCR, one entry per CDR3 protein. The data hold 350,000 to 500,000 distinct CDR3 sequences, with around a fifth observed a single time. Time point given: persistent/refractory GD, antithyroid drugs over 5 years with positive TRAb. Following extraction of RNA from PBMCs, that RNA was used to make the TCR library. An endocrinology department located in Xi'an, China, was where the patients came from. Source: peripheral blood mononuclear cells (PBMCs), taken when the disease was refractory, from a patient treated with antithyroid drugs. This TCR was recovered from a female donor with Graves disease.

As DNA, the CDR3 is TGTGCCACCAGTAGAGGGGACACCTCCTACGAGCAGTTCTTC. As protein: CATSRGDTSYEQFF. The chain combines TRBV15 with TRBJ2-1, with D maybe TRBD1 (6 bases). Germline-derived CDR1 and CDR2 are LNHNV and YYDKDF (reference sequence). The CDR3 totals 14 residues. The entire variable domain, with the rest obtained from reference TRBV15 and TRBJ2-1, is as follows: DAMVIQNPRYQVTQFGKPVTLSCSQTLNHNVMYWYQQKSSQAPKLLFHYYDKDFNNEADTPDNFQSRRPNTSFCFLDIRSPGLGDTAMYLCATSRGDTSYEQFFGPGTRLTVL.